This T cell receptor beta chain comes out of a study of blood T cells in healthy people across ages. This CDR3 is 13 amino acids long. Looked up from germline, CDR1 is SGDLS and CDR2 is YYNGEE. V was pared by 2 bases and J by 5 bases, with 8 bases between. A second roughly 7 to 11 cycle PCR used barcoded and J-beta primers. TCRdb reprocessed the 5' RACE reads with MiXCR, giving one entry per CDR3 protein. The data contain about 1.8 million distinct CDR3 sequences, roughly 52% of them seen just once; the ten biggest clones take up over 2%. This chain connects TRBV9 to TRBJ2-1; the D is unclear. The sequenced sample consisted of blood. This clonotype originated in a woman in her thirties or forties in good health. DNA for the CDR3: TGTGCCAGCAGCGTGGGTCGTGACAATGAGCAGTTCTTC. Amino acids: CASSVGRDNEQFF.